In this sample, the clone carrying this TCR beta chain turned up a few times. Its antigen is currently unknown. The entry originates in a study of CD8 T cells in ankylosing spondylitis. Study-level findings and limits: Disease-associated clones were CD8+ and fairly uncommon in peripheral blood. A motif of eight or nine highly homologous TCR beta variants was seen as apparently characteristic of ankylosing spondylitis blood. Matched synovial fluid from ankylosing spondylitis patients was reported to be enriched for disease-linked clones.

5'-RACE, quantitative and with molecular barcodes, yielded the TCR beta libraries. Via MiXCR, TCRdb re-called the 5' RACE reads, giving one row per CDR3 protein. The data hold around 100,000 distinct CDR3 sequences, with more than 20% observed a single time. This clonotype originated in a male donor with ankylosing spondylitis. Sequences were obtained from synovial fluid, either unsorted or a sorted T cell fraction (not recorded which).

In DNA, the CDR3 is TGCAGCGCGGACAGAACGAACACCGGGGAGCTGTTTTTT. The encoded protein is CSADRTNTGELFF. The rearrangement links TRBV29-1 to TRBJ2-2; the D gene is possibly TRBD1 (6 bases). V gave up 7 bases and J gave up 0 bases, with 9 bases separating them. Germline V gives CDR1 SQVTM, CDR2 ANQGSEA. The length of the CDR3 is 13 residues.